Shown below are 27 T cell receptor beta chains from a single sample sequenced in a study of shared clonotypes between healthy human individuals. Sequenced by immunoSEQ multiplex PCR; TCRdb stores in-frame clones only, minus some. The sample lists 2 million to 2.5 million clones; roughly 94% were seen once. The source material was naive CD4+ T cells sorted from blood. The subset was: CD45RA+ positively selected. The receptors here all came from a man aged 18 to 35 in good health.

The chain uses TRBV5-1 and TRBJ2-3; perhaps TRBD1 as D (6 bases). The germline V and J ends were trimmed by 2 bases and 1 base, with 11 bases remaining between them. There are 15 residues in the CDR3. Germline V lookup: CDR1 SGHRS, CDR2 YFSETQ. The CDR3 DNA follows: TGCGCCAGCAGCTTAGCACGACAGGGCACAGATACGCAGTATTTT. It specifies CASSLARQGTDTQYF.

V is TRBV19 and J is TRBJ2-7, with TRBD2 identical over 10 bases. This CDR3 contains 15 residues. The germline gives CDR1 LNHDA, CDR2 SQIVND (reference sequence). V lost 1 base, J lost 6 bases, and 6 bases stayed unmatched. The CDR3 DNA follows: TGTGCCAGTAGTATAGCGAGCGGGGGGGCAAGCGAGCAGTACTTC. Translated, it gives CASSIASGGASEQYF.

The rearrangement links TRBV18 to TRBJ2-5; the match to TRBD1 covers 7 bases. Germline values: CDR1 KGHSH, CDR2 LQKENI. The V gene end was trimmed by 2 bases and the J gene end by 0 bases; junction bases not matched to a gene: 12. The CDR3 has 18 residues. CDR3 coding DNA: TGTGCCAGCTCACCATCTGGGACAGCGCTTTGGTACCAAGAGACCCAGTACTTC. It translates to CASSPSGTALWYQETQYF.

The chain has TRBV2 and TRBJ1-1, with D uncertain. CDR1 is SNHLY, CDR2 FYNNEI, per germline. Trimming pared 4 bases from V and 0 bases from J, leaving 9 bases between. The CDR3 has 14 amino acids. The CDR3 loop reads CASSVPGLNTEAFF. The CDR3, as DNA: TGTGCCAGCAGTGTTCCAGGTTTGAACACTGAAGCTTTCTTT. The complete variable domain, with remaining parts taken from reference TRBV2 and TRBJ1-1, reads EPEVTQTPSHQVTQMGQEVILRCVPISNHLYFYWYRQILGQKVEFLVSFYNNEISEKSEIFDDQFSVERPDGSNFTLKIRSTKLEDSAMYFCASSVPGLNTEAFFGQGTRLTVV.

The genes are TRBV10-3 and TRBJ2-1; 9 positions match TRBD2. The V segment lost 4 bases and the J segment 6 bases; nucleotides outside the gene matches: 7. Germline V gives CDR1 ENHRY, CDR2 SYGVKD. The length of the CDR3 is 15 residues. The DNA for the CDR3 is TGTGCCATCAGTGTACAGACTAGCGGAAGCAATGAGCAGTTCTTC. Residues: CAISVQTSGSNEQFF.

The chain uses TRBV19 and TRBJ2-1, with D unresolved. The CDR3 totals 16 residues. Per germline, CDR1 LNHDA and CDR2 SQIVND (reference sequence). V lost 3 bases and J lost 5, with 17 bases in between. The CDR3 sequence: CASSMRSATYHNEQFF. CDR3 coding DNA: TGTGCCAGTAGTATGAGGAGCGCCACTTACCACAATGAGCAGTTCTTC.

For this clone: Other DNA sequences from this sample encode an identical CDR3 as well. The genes are TRBV9 and TRBJ2-1; the match to TRBD2 covers 8 bases. The V and J ends lost 3 bases and 0 bases, in that order; junction bases with no gene match: 2. Germline lookup yields CDR1 SGDLS and CDR2 YYNGEE. The CDR3 extends over 15 amino acids. The DNA of the CDR3 is TGTGCCAGCAGCGCCAGCGGGAGCTCCTACAATGAGCAGTTCTTC. It yields the protein CASSASGSSYNEQFF.

CDR3 DNA sequence: TGTGCCAGCAGCCCCCGGGACAGGCACTATGGCTACACCTTC. Amino acid sequence: CASSPRDRHYGYTF. The chain couples TRBV7-9 to TRBJ1-2, with TRBD1 matching over 8 bases. Germline lookup yields CDR1 SEHNR and CDR2 FQNEAQ (reference sequence). This CDR3 is built from 14 residues. With 5 bases clipped from V and 3 bases from J, the junction kept 5 bases outside the gene matches.

This chain joins TRBV7-2 and TRBJ1-2; 7 bases fit TRBD1. The J segment lost 2 bases and the V segment lost 6 bases, leaving 3 bases of the junction unmatched. CDR1 is SGHTA and CDR2 is FQGNSA in the germline V gene. The CDR3 extends over 13 amino acids. CDR3 bases: TGTGCCAGCAGACCGGACAGGAACTATGGCTACACCTTC. As protein: CASRPDRNYGYTF.

The V call is TRBV7-2, the J call TRBJ2-3, with D unclear. The CDR3 loop spans 14 amino acids. V gave up 1 base and J gave up 2 bases, with 7 bases separating them. Germline V gives CDR1 SGHTA, CDR2 FQGNSA. This chain's CDR3 is CASSLVFSTDTQYF. The CDR3 coding sequence is TGTGCCAGCAGCTTAGTGTTCTCCACAGATACGCAGTATTTT.

The chain has TRBV28 and TRBJ1-6, with 8 bases aligning to TRBD1. Looked up from germline, CDR1 is MDHEN and CDR2 is SYDVKM. The trim removed 4 bases at V and 5 bases at J, leaving 1 base unmatched. The CDR3 covers 14 residues. DNA for the CDR3: TGTGCCAGCAGTTCGGGACAGGATAATTCACCCCTCCACTTT. This translates into CASSSGQDNSPLHF. Looking up the rest from reference TRBV28 and TRBJ1-6 gives the full variable domain: DVKVTQSSRYLVKRTGEKVFLECVQDMDHENMFWYRQDPGLGLRLIYFSYDVKMKEKGDIPEGYSVSREKKERFSLILESASTNQTSMYLCASSSGQDNSPLHFGNGTRLTVT.

As to this clone: A read error may explain this, as a much larger clone is one base away. Other nucleotide sequences in the sample specify the same CDR3. The gene calls are TRBV5-1 and TRBJ1-1; D is perhaps TRBD1 (6 bases). This CDR3 has 14 residues. Deletions cut 4 bases from V and 1 base from J, with 11 bases between. From germline, CDR1 is SGHRS and CDR2 YFSETQ. In nucleotides, the CDR3 is TGCGCCAGCAGCCTCTTACAGGGGAACACTGAAGCTTTCTTT. The encoded protein is CASSLLQGNTEAFF.

The chain uses TRBV2 and TRBJ1-2; D call uncertain. CDR1 SNHLY and CDR2 FYNNEI come from the germline V gene. There are 13 residues in the CDR3. V lost 5 bases and J lost 4, with 11 bases in between. CDR3 sequence (DNA): TGTGCCAGCAGTTCACAAGGACCCTATGGCTACACCTTC. It is translated as CASSSQGPYGYTF.

The genes are TRBV28 and TRBJ1-5; D uncertain. The CDR3 runs to 13 residues. Trimming shortened V by 5 bases and J by 3 bases, and 8 bases separated the two germline ends. Germline V gene sequence: CDR1 MDHEN, CDR2 SYDVKM. The CDR3 DNA reads as TGTGCCAGCAGTACCCTCCACAATCAGCCCCAGCATTTT. This gives the protein CASSTLHNQPQHF. The full variable domain, its missing parts supplied by reference TRBV28 and TRBJ1-5, is DVKVTQSSRYLVKRTGEKVFLECVQDMDHENMFWYRQDPGLGLRLIYFSYDVKMKEKGDIPEGYSVSREKKERFSLILESASTNQTSMYLCASSTLHNQPQHFGDGTRLSIL.

The gene calls are TRBV10-3 and TRBJ2-3, with TRBD1 matching over 7 bases. CDR1 is ENHRY, CDR2 SYGVKD, per germline. The CDR3 runs 16 residues. V was pared by 6 bases and J by 6 bases, with 15 bases of the junction left unmatched. The CDR3 DNA reads as TGTGCCATCAGAAAACCAGGGGGTCCAGGACCGGATACGCAGTATTTT. This translates into CAIRKPGGPGPDTQYF.

This clone was seen only a few times. The V call is TRBV10-2, the J call TRBJ2-2; D remains unclear. Germline V gene lookup returns CDR1 WSHSY and CDR2 SAAADI. The length of the CDR3 is 11 residues. V lost 3 bases, J lost 6 bases, and 2 bases lay in between. CDR3 sequence (DNA): TGCGCCAGCAGTGACCCCGGGGAGCTGTTTTTT. The encoded protein is CASSDPGELFF.

The J gene is TRBJ2-3, the V gene TRBV4-3; unclear D gene. Germline CDR1 LGHNA, CDR2 YSLEER. This CDR3 has 17 amino acids. The ends were cut back, 0 bases at V and 2 bases at J, with 15 bases in the middle. CDR3 sequence reads: CASSQDQATALTDTQYF. The CDR3, as DNA: TGCGCCAGCAGCCAAGATCAGGCTACAGCCCTCACAGATACGCAGTATTTT.

This clone was detected only once. The chain recombines TRBV2 with TRBJ1-5; D remains ambiguous. The V end was cut by 3 bases, the J end by 2 bases, with 5 bases between. The length of the CDR3 is 13 residues. Germline CDR1 reads SNHLY; CDR2 reads FYNNEI. The CDR3 loop reads CASSDIGNQPQHF. CDR3 DNA sequence: TGTGCCAGCAGTGATATTGGCAATCAGCCCCAGCATTTT.

The table lists this clone with a count of one. With a much larger clone just one base away, this may be a read error. The chain carries TRBV6-1 and TRBJ2-7, with a weak D call TRBD1 (6 bases). The V and J ends lost 5 bases and 6 bases respectively, with 8 bases between them. CDR3 length: 11 residues. Per the germline V gene, CDR1 is MNHNS and CDR2 is SASEGT. The CDR3 DNA reads as TGTGCCAGCAGTTTAGGGGGCGAGCAGTACTTC. This sequence encodes CASSLGGEQYF.

The chain carries TRBV29-1 and TRBJ2-7, with TRBD1 identical over 8 bases. V dropped 6 bases and J dropped 5; count of bases not matched to a gene: 9. The CDR3 sequence is 13 residues long. Germline V gives CDR1 SQVTM, CDR2 ANQGSEA. CDR3 sequence: CSVRQGIVNEQYF. The CDR3 nucleotides are TGCAGCGTCCGACAGGGGATTGTGAACGAGCAGTACTTC.

The chain has TRBV6-5 and TRBJ2-3, with D hard to call. Trimming cost V 10 bases and J 6 bases, with 11 bases left between them. The CDR3 extends over 11 amino acids. The germline V gene encodes CDR1 MNHEY and CDR2 SVGAGI. CDR3 DNA sequence: TGTGCCACCCAGATTGCCGATACGCAGTATTTT. It encodes CATQIADTQYF.

The chain employs TRBV6-5 and TRBJ2-3; maybe TRBD1 (5 bases). The CDR3 is made up of 12 amino acids. Germline V gives CDR1 MNHEY, CDR2 SVGAGI. The germline V and J ends were trimmed by 5 bases and 6 bases, with 9 bases remaining between them. DNA for the CDR3: TGTGCCAGCAGTAAGCCAGGGGATACGCAGTATTTT. It codes for CASSKPGDTQYF.

The V call is TRBV5-1, the J call TRBJ1-6, with D unresolved. V lost 4 bases and J 4 bases, leaving 12 bases between the germline ends. The CDR3 length is 15 residues. The germline V gene has CDR1 SGHRS and CDR2 YFSETQ. The CDR3 protein is CASSIGTGYNSPLHF. In DNA form, the CDR3 reads TGCGCCAGCAGCATTGGTACGGGGTATAATTCACCCCTCCACTTT.

The rearrangement uses TRBV28 and TRBJ1-1, with D hard to call. The CDR3 covers 15 residues. Trimming removed 6 bases from V and 1 base from J, with 15 bases in between. Looked up from germline, CDR1 is MDHEN and CDR2 is SYDVKM. The CDR3 region has the DNA TGTGCCAGCAGCCGTCCGGCGCCACCGAACACTGAAGCTTTCTTT. Amino acid sequence: CASSRPAPPNTEAFF.

The V call is TRBV5-1, the J call TRBJ2-5, with 8 bases identical to TRBD2. The germline CDR1 and CDR2 sequences are SGHRS and YFSETQ. The CDR3 loop spans 15 amino acids. Trimming cost V 3 bases and J 2 bases; bases outside gene matches: 6. CDR3 region: CASSSAGGAQETQYF. Here the CDR3 DNA reads TGCGCCAGCAGCTCGGCCGGGGGGGCACAAGAGACCCAGTACTTC. Full variable domain (rest looked up from reference TRBV5-1 and TRBJ2-5): KAGVTQTPRYLIKTRGQQVTLSCSPISGHRSVSWYQQTPGQGLQFLFEYFSETQRNKGNFPGRFSGRQFSNSRSEMNVSTLELGDSALYLCASSSAGGAQETQYFGPGTRLLVL.

V and J are TRBV7-3 and TRBJ2-1; 8 bases are shared with TRBD2. CDR1 and CDR2 from the germline V gene are SGHTA and FQGTGA. The CDR3 is 15 amino acids. With 1 base clipped from V and 5 bases from J, the junction kept 4 bases outside the gene matches. This chain's CDR3 is CASSLMSGGHNEQFF. In DNA form, the CDR3 reads TGTGCCAGCAGCTTAATGAGCGGGGGCCACAATGAGCAGTTCTTC.

This clone is a singleton in its sample. This chain links TRBV5-6 with TRBJ1-5; D gene ambiguous. This CDR3 spans 15 amino acids. V shed 1 base and J shed 2 bases, with 10 bases lying between them. CDR1 is SGHDT and CDR2 is YYEEEE in the germline V gene. The CDR3 DNA is TGTGCCAGCAGCTTGTGGGGTTTGGGCAATCAGCCCCAGCATTTT. Amino acid sequence: CASSLWGLGNQPQHF.